This T cell receptor beta chain was retrieved from a study of regulatory T cells in long-lasting Graves disease. Time point reported: persistent/refractory GD, antithyroid drugs over 5 years with positive TRAb. The TCR library was prepared using RNA isolated from PBMCs. It was American Thyroid Association guidelines that determined Graves' disease diagnosis. The germline V and J ends were trimmed by 3 bases and 8 bases, with 13 bases remaining between them. The CDR3 is made up of 13 amino acids. The germline CDR1 and CDR2 sequences are MDHEN and SYDVKM. According to the study, TCR beta libraries were built with iRepertoire HTBI primers and CDR3-region Arm-PCR. TCRdb re-analysed the multiplex PCR reads in MiXCR, keeping a single row per CDR3 protein. Of 650,000 to 700,000 distinct CDR3 sequences listed, approximately 31% are singletons.

The specimen comprised peripheral blood mononuclear cells (PBMCs), sampled when the disease was refractory, from a patient treated with antithyroid drugs. V usage is TRBV28 and J usage is TRBJ2-5, with D unresolved. This TCR came from a female donor with Graves disease. CDR3 sequence reads: CASSLRTPPTQYF. The CDR3 DNA reads TGTGCCAGCAGTTTGCGGACCCCCCCAACCCAGTACTTC.